The subject of this entry is one T cell receptor beta chain. The target antigen is unknown. This specimen belongs to a study of spatial heterogeneity in lung cancer. Study information: There was a strong correlation between the counts of TCR transcripts measured in tumor regions and a T cell transcriptional module score that was calculated from matched bulk RNA-seq. There were, on average, more than eight raw-read appearances for each unique TCR and UMI combination. The study, taken as a whole, reports: Tumor mutation counts were tracked by expanded intratumoral alpha and beta TCR counts.

Every individual TCR cDNA molecule carried its own unique molecular identifier, which allowed correction of PCR and sequencing errors. MiXCR, applied by TCRdb to the 5' RACE reads, yields one record per CDR3 protein. The sample includes several thousand distinct CDR3 sequences, roughly 12% seen only once; the top ten take about 26%. Time point denoted: sample taken at primary tumor resection. Unsorted tumor, nontumor lung tissue or cryopreserved PBMC supplied the whole RNA. The germline CDR1 and CDR2 sequences are SEHNR and FQNEAQ (reference sequence). With 8 bases removed from V and 0 bases from J, the gap between germline ends came to 5 bases. The CDR3 extends over 13 amino acids.

Sequenced here: lung tumor tissue, sampled at surgery. The chain has TRBV7-9 and TRBJ2-6; no clear D. This TCR derives from a male donor with early-stage non-small cell lung cancer. The CDR3 region is CASQSSGANVLTF. The CDR3 DNA reads as TGTGCCAGCCAGAGCTCTGGGGCCAACGTCCTGACTTTC.